This T cell receptor (beta chain) was recovered during a study of OX40 agonist ivuxolimab in advanced cancers. As regards this clone: Its target is unknown.

Overall study findings and caveats: Relative to CD4+ cells, CD8+ T cells on average had more expanded clones.

Here immunoSEQ multiplex PCR was the method, and the copy in TCRdb shows in-frame clones only, minus some. The sample shows tens of thousands of clones, roughly nine tenths of them seen only once. The CDR3 loop spans 13 amino acids. Between the trimmed V and J ends, which lost 4 bases and 4 bases, there was a span of 10 bases. CDR1 SEHNR and CDR2 FQNEAQ come from the germline V gene (reference sequence). The sample was CD4+ or CD8+ T cells sorted from blood, taken in a trial of the OX40 agonist ivuxolimab. The rearrangement links TRBV7-9 to TRBJ1-2, with a tentative D call TRBD1 (6 bases). This receptor was identified in an adult with an advanced solid tumor such as melanoma, head and neck, liver or kidney cancer. CDR3 sequence: CASSSTGIYGYTF. The DNA for the CDR3 is TGTGCCAGCAGCTCGACAGGAATCTATGGCTACACCTTC.